Detailed here is one T cell receptor (beta chain). Its cognate antigen has yet to be identified. No much larger clonotype is one base removed from it; base qualities were not supplied. Inclusive of the bounding cysteine and phenylalanine, the CDR3 is 18 residues long. The read is trimmed to its CDR3 DNA, 54 bases read in frame from base 1. Via the germline V gene, CDR1 is SGHRS and CDR2 YFSETQ. Unmatched junction bases come to 15, with V trimmed by 3 bases and J by 4 bases. The data were taken from a study of OX40 agonist ivuxolimab in advanced cancers. Describing the broader study: The costimulatory receptor OX40 (CD134) was targeted by ivuxolimab, a fully human IgG2 agonistic monoclonal antibody. The monotherapy dose-escalation portion (N of about 49 patients) of the phase I ivuxolimab trial is reported in the paper. Of the roughly 51 dose-escalation patients, hepatocellular carcinoma was present in about 20, melanoma in roughly 15, renal cell carcinoma in 9 and head and neck cancer in 9. Prior anti-PD-1, anti-PD-L1 or anti-CTLA-4 therapy was permitted, and checkpoint inhibitors had been received by roughly two fifths of dose-escalation patients. Three dose-escalation patients achieved partial responses, one with hepatocellular carcinoma and two with cutaneous melanoma. The purpose of peripheral TCRbeta sequencing was to test whether ivuxolimab changed TCR sequence diversity and led to clonal T-cell expansion. Intravenous ivuxolimab was administered to patients every 2 weeks at six dose levels: 0.01, 0.1, 0.3, 1.5, 3 and 10 mg/kg. The dose-escalation cohort was 82.7% male with a mean age of about 54 years, ranging from 23 to 79.

The trial excluded patients who had a history of autoimmune disease or who were on systemic immunosuppression. Peripheral blood for TCR sequencing was collected from all dose cohorts at baseline, on cycle 4 day 1, and on cycle 7 day 1. Samples were obtained from an open-label, multicenter, first-in-human phase I dose-escalation trial of ivuxolimab. Adults with locally advanced or metastatic head and neck squamous cell, hepatocellular, melanoma or renal cell carcinoma were enrolled in the trial. Before TCR sequencing, CD4+ and CD8+ T cells were separately sorted from peripheral blood. Summary of the overall study and its limitations: After ivuxolimab, CD8+ T cells had more expanded clones than CD4+ T cells on average. In the 0.1-3.0 mg/kg groups, partial responders had among the lowest normalized peripheral clonal expansion, particularly in CD8+ T cells. Which antigens the clonally expanded peripheral T cells were specific for was not determined. Low levels of normalized T-cell clonal expansion were also seen in some patients who did not respond. At doses from 0.1 to 3.0 mg/kg, clonal expansion was seen in both CD4+ and CD8+ blood T cells between baseline and week 6.

Genomic DNA was isolated from the sorted cells so that the TCRbeta CDR3 region could be sequenced. The immunoSEQ Assay was used to sequence the TCRbeta CDR3 regions. TCRdb provides this immuneACCESS table in a form limited to in-frame rearrangements. Some clones are lacking; in checked studies, under half of them reflect an unresolved V gene, and why the rest are absent is not known. The sample table records tens of thousands of clones; roughly nine tenths of these occur just once. The top ten clones comprise roughly 0.45% of the sample. Specimen: CD4+ or CD8+ T cells sorted from blood, collected in a trial of the OX40 agonist ivuxolimab. The V and J genes are TRBV5-1 and TRBJ2-5, with 10 bases matching TRBD2. This sequence was found in an adult with an advanced solid tumor such as melanoma, head and neck, liver or kidney cancer. CDR3 loop: CASSYGSFLAGVGETQYF. The sequence in DNA is TGCGCCAGCAGCTATGGGTCGTTTCTAGCGGGAGTTGGAGAGACCCAGTACTTC. Extended through the reference TRBV5-1 and TRBJ2-5 proteins, this CDR3 yields the full variable domain: KAGVTQTPRYLIKTRGQQVTLSCSPISGHRSVSWYQQTPGQGLQFLFEYFSETQRNKGNFPGRFSGRQFSNSRSEMNVSTLELGDSALYLCASSYGSFLAGVGETQYFGPGTRLLVL.